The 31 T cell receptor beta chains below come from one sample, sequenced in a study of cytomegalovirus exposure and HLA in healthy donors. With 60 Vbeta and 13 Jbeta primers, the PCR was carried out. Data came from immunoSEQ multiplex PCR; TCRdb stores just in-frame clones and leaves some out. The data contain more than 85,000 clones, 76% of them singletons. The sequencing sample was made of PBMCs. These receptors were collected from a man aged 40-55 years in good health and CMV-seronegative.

The CDR3 is CAWSAIGTSSSYNEQFF. The CDR3 nucleotides are TGTGCCTGGAGTGCGATTGGGACTTCCAGCTCCTACAATGAGCAGTTCTTC. The J gene is TRBJ2-1, the V gene TRBV30, with a possible D match to TRBD2 (6 bases). This CDR3 has 17 amino acids. Trimming removed 1 base from V and 0 bases from J, with 16 bases in between. Looked up from germline, CDR1 is GTSNPN and CDR2 is SVGIG (reference sequence).

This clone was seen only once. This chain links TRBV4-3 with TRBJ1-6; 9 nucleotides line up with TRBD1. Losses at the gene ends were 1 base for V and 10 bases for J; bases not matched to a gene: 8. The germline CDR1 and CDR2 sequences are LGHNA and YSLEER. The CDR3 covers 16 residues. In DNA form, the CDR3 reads TGCGCCAGCAGCCAAGGGGGGGACAGGGTAAAATCACCCCTCCACTTT. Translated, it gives CASSQGGDRVKSPLHF.

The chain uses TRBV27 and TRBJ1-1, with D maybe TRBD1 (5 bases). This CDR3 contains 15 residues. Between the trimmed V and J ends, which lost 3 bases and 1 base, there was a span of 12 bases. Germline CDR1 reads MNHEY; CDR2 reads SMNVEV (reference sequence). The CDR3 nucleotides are TGTGCCAGCAGTTTGGGTGGGGCAGGGAACACTGAAGCTTTCTTT. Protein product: CASSLGGAGNTEAFF.

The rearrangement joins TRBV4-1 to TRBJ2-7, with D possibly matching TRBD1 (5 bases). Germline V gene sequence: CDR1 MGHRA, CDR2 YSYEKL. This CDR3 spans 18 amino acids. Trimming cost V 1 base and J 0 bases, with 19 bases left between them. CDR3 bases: TGCGCCAGCAGCCAAGCAATGGTTGGTGAGGACAACTCCTACGAGCAGTACTTC. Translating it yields CASSQAMVGEDNSYEQYF.

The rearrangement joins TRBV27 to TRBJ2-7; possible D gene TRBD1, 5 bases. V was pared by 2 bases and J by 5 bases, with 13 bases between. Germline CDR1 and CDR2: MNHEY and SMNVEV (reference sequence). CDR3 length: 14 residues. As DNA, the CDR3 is TGTGCCAGCAGTTTACTGTCAGGGTTCAACGAGCAGTACTTC. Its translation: CASSLLSGFNEQYF.

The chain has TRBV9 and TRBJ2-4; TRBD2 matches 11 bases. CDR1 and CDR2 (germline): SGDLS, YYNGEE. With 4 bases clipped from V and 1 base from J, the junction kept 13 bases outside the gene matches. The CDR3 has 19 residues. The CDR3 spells CASSPKPPASGGAKNIQYF. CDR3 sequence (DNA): TGTGCCAGCAGCCCAAAACCACCGGCTAGCGGGGGGGCCAAAAACATTCAGTACTTC.

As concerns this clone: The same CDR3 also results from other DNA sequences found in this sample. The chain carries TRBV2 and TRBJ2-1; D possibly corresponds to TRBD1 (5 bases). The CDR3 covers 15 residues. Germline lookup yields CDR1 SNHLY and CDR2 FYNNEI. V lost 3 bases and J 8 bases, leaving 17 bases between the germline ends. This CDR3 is CASSEGQGGYHEQFF. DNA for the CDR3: TGTGCCAGCAGTGAGGGCCAGGGTGGTTATCATGAGCAGTTCTTC.

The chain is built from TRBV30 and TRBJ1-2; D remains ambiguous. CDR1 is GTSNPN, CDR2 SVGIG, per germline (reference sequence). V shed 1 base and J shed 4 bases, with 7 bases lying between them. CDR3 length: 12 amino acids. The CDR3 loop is CAWSAYSYGYTF. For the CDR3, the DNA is TGTGCCTGGAGTGCTTACAGCTATGGCTACACCTTC.

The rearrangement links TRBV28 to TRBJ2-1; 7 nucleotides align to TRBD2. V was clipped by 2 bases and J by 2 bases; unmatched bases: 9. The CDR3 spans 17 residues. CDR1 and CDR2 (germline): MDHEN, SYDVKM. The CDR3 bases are TGTGCCAGCAGTTTAGCGACTAGTGGGAGGGCCTACAATGAGCAGTTCTTC. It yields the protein CASSLATSGRAYNEQFF. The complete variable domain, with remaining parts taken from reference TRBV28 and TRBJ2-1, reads DVKVTQSSRYLVKRTGEKVFLECVQDMDHENMFWYRQDPGLGLRLIYFSYDVKMKEKGDIPEGYSVSREKKERFSLILESASTNQTSMYLCASSLATSGRAYNEQFFGPGTRLTVL.

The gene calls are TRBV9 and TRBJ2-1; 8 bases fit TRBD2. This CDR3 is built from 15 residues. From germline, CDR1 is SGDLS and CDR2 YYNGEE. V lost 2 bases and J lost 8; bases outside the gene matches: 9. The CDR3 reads CASSVGGLGGDEQFF. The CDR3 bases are TGTGCCAGCAGCGTCGGGGGACTAGGAGGGGATGAGCAGTTCTTC.

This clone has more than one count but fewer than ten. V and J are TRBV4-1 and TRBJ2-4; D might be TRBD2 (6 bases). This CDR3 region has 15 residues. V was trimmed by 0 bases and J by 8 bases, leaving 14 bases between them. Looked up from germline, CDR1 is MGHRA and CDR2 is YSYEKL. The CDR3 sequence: CASSQDLEGFDIQYF. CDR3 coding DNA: TGCGCCAGCAGCCAAGATTTGGAGGGGTTCGACATTCAGTACTTC.

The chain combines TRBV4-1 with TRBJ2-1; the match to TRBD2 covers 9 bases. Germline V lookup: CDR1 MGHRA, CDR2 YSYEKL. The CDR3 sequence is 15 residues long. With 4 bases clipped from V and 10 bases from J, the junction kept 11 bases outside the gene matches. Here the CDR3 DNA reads TGCGCCAGCAGCCCAAATAGCGGGAGAGTATTCGAGCAGTTCTTC. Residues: CASSPNSGRVFEQFF.

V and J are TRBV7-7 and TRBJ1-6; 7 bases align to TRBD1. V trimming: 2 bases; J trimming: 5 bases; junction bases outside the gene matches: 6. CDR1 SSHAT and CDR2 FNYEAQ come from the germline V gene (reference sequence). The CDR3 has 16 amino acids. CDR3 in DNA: TGTGCCAGCAGCTTATACCGACAGGGAGATAATTCACCCCTCCACTTT. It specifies CASSLYRQGDNSPLHF.

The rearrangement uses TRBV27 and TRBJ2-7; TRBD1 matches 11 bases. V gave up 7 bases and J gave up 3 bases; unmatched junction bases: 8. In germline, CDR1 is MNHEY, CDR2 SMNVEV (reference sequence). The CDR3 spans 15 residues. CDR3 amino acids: CASIPPGQGVYEQYF. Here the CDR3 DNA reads TGTGCCAGCATTCCCCCGGGACAGGGGGTCTACGAGCAGTACTTC.

CDR3 sequence: CASSEALGSPFTQYF. CDR3 coding DNA: TGTGCCAGCAGTGAAGCATTAGGGAGTCCTTTCACCCAGTACTTC. The genes are TRBV6-1 and TRBJ2-5; D perhaps matches TRBD2 (5 bases). This CDR3 is built from 15 residues. From germline, CDR1 is MNHNS and CDR2 SASEGT. The germline V and J ends were trimmed by 0 bases and 8 bases, with 16 bases remaining between them.

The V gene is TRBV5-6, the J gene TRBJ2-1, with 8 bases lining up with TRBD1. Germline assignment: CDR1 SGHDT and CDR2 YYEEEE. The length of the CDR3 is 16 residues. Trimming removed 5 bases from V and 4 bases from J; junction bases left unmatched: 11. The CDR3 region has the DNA TGTGCCAGCAGGGCCCTTACAGGGGGGCTTTACAATGAGCAGTTCTTC. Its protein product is CASRALTGGLYNEQFF.

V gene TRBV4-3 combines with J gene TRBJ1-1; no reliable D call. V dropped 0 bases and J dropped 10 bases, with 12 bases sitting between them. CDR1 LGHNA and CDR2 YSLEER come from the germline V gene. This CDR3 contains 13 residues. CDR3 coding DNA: TGCGCCAGCAGCCAAGACACGGAGCCTGGAGCTTTCTTT. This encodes CASSQDTEPGAFF.

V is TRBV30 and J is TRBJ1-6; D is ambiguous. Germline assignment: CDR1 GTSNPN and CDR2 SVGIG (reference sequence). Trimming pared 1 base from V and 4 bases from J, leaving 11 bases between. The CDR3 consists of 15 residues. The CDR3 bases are TGTGCCTGGAGTGCTCCGACGGGATATAATTCACCCCTCCACTTT. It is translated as CAWSAPTGYNSPLHF.

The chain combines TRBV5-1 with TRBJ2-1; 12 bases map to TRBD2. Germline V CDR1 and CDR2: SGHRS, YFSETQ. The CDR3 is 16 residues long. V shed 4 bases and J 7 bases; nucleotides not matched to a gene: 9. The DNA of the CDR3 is TGCGCCAGCAGCACCGCTAGCGGGAGGGTAAGGAATGAGCAGTTCTTC. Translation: CASSTASGRVRNEQFF.

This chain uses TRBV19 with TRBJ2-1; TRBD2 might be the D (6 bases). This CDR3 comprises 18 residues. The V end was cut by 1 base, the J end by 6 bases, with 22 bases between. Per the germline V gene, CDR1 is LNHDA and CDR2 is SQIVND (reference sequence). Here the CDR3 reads CASSIGSRLGLVGNEQFF. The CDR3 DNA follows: TGTGCCAGTAGTATAGGGTCCCGACTAGGGTTGGTGGGCAATGAGCAGTTCTTC.

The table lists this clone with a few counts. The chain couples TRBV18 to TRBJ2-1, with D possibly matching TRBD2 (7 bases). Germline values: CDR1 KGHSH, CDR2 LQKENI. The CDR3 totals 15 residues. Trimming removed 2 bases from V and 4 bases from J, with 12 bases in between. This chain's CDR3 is CASSPGGGLYNEQFF. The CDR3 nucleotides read TGTGCCAGCTCACCAGGCGGGGGCCTTTACAATGAGCAGTTCTTC.

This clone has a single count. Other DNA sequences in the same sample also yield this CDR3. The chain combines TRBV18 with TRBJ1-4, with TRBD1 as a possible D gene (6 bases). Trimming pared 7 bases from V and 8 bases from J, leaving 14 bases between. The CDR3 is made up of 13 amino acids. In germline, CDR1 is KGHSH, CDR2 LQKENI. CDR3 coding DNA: TGTGCCAGCTTACACCCAGGGGAGGAAAAACTGTTTTTT. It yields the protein CASLHPGEEKLFF.

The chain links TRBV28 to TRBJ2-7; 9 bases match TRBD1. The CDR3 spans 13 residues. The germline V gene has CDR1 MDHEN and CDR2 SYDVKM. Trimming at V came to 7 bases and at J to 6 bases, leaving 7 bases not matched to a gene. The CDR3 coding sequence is TGTGCCAGCACACCGGGACAGGGATTCGAGCAGTACTTC. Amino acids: CASTPGQGFEQYF.

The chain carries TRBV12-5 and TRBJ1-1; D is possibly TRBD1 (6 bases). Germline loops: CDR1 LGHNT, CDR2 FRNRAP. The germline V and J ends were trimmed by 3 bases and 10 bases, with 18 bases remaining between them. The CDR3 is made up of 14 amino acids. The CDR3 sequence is CASGLETGFRPAFF. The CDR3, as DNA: TGTGCTAGTGGTTTAGAAACAGGGTTCCGTCCAGCTTTCTTT.

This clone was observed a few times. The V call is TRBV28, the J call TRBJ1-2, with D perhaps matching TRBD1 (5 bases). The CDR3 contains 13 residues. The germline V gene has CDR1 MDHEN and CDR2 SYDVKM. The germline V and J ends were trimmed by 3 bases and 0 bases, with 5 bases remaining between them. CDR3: CASSFRANYGYTF. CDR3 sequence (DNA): TGTGCCAGCAGTTTCAGGGCTAACTATGGCTACACCTTC.

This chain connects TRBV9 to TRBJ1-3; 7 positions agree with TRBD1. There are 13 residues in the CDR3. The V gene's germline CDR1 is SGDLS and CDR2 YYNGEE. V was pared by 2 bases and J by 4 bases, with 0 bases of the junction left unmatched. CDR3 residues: CASSVGQGNTIYF. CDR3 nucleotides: TGTGCCAGCAGCGTGGGACAGGGAAACACCATATATTTT.

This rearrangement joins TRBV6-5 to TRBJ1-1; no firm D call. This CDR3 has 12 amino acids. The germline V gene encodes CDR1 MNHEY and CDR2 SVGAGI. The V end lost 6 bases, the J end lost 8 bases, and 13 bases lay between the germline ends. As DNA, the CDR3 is TGTGCCAGCAGGGATTGGGCCAGAGAAGCTTTCTTT. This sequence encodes CASRDWAREAFF.

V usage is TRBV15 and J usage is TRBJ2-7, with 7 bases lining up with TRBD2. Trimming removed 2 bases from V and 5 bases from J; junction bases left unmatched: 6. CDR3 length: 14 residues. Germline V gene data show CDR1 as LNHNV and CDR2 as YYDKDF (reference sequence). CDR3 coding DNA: TGTGCCACCAGCAGAATTCGAGGGAGGGACGAGCAGTACTTC. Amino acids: CATSRIRGRDEQYF.

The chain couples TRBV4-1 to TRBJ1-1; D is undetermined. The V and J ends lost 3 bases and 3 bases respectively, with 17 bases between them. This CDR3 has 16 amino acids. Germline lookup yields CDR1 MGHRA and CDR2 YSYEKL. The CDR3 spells CASSQGPLGGYTEAFF. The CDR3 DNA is TGCGCCAGCAGCCAGGGTCCCCTAGGAGGGTACACTGAAGCTTTCTTT.

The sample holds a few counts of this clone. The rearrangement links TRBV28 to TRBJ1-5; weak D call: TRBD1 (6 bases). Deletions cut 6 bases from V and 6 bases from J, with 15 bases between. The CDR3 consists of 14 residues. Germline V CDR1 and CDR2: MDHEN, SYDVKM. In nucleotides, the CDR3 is TGTGCCAGCAGGGGAGGGGGGGAGGCTCAGCCCCAGCATTTT. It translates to CASRGGGEAQPQHF.

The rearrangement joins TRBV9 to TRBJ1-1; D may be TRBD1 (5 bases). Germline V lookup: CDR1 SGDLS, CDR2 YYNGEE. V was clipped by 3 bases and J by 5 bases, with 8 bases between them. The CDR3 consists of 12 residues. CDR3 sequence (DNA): TGTGCCAGCAGCGCTCAGGGTACTGAAGCTTTCTTT. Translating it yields CASSAQGTEAFF. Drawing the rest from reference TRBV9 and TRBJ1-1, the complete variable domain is DSGVTQTPKHLITATGQRVTLRCSPRSGDLSVYWYQQSLDQGLQFLIQYYNGEERAKGNILERFSAQQFPDLHSELNLSSLELGDSALYFCASSAQGTEAFFGQGTRLTVV.